These 20 T cell receptor beta chains share one sample of origin, sequenced in a study of blood T cell repertoires in COVID-19 (dated by TCRdb to about 2020). Receptors were amplified or captured by the immunoSEQ multiplex PCR assay. TCRdb stores this immuneACCESS table with in-frame sequences only. Part of the clones is absent; in the studies checked, under half of the shortfall reflects unresolved V genes, and no reason is known for the rest. The sample data list some 71,000 clones, and roughly 85% of these were observed just once. Jointly, the top ten make up 1.5% to 2% of the sample. The sample comprised peripheral blood. The receptors here all came from a man under 40 with acute or convalescent COVID-19.

The rearrangement links TRBV4-1 to TRBJ2-1; 9 bases agree with TRBD2. In germline, CDR1 is MGHRA, CDR2 YSYEKL. V lost 0 bases to trimming and J lost 7 bases; unmatched junction nucleotides: 13. This CDR3 region has 18 residues. This chain's CDR3 is CASSQDRRGREGFNEQFF. The CDR3 nucleotides are TGCGCCAGCAGCCAAGATCGGCGGGGGCGGGAGGGCTTTAATGAGCAGTTCTTC.

V gene TRBV7-9 combines with J gene TRBJ2-2; TRBD1 agrees at 8 bases. V was pared by 4 bases and J by 2 bases, with 12 bases of the junction left unmatched. Germline V gene sequence: CDR1 SEHNR, CDR2 FQNEAQ (reference sequence). This CDR3 spans 18 amino acids. CDR3 sequence (DNA): TGTGCCAGCAGCTCATCGGGCGGGACAGGCACTAACACCGGGGAGCTGTTTTTT. It translates to CASSSSGGTGTNTGELFF.

The rearrangement uses TRBV5-1 and TRBJ1-2; D gene ambiguous. Trimming removed 0 bases at V and 1 base at J, with 7 bases between. Germline CDR1 reads SGHRS; CDR2 reads YFSETQ. CDR3 length: 14 amino acids. As DNA, the CDR3 is TGCGCCAGCAGCTTGGGGCCCAGTAACTATGGCTACACCTTC. This translates into CASSLGPSNYGYTF. Looking up the rest from reference TRBV5-1 and TRBJ1-2 gives the full variable domain: KAGVTQTPRYLIKTRGQQVTLSCSPISGHRSVSWYQQTPGQGLQFLFEYFSETQRNKGNFPGRFSGRQFSNSRSEMNVSTLELGDSALYLCASSLGPSNYGYTFGSGTRLTVV.

This chain links TRBV24-1 with TRBJ1-5; possibly TRBD1 for D (5 bases). Germline V gene lookup returns CDR1 KGHDR and CDR2 SFDVKD. The CDR3 is made up of 16 amino acids. With 6 bases removed from V and 0 bases from J, the gap between germline ends came to 14 bases. CDR3 in amino acids: CATSPRQPYSNQPQHF. The CDR3, as DNA: TGTGCCACCAGTCCTCGACAGCCATATAGCAATCAGCCCCAGCATTTT.

This sequence joins TRBV28 and TRBJ2-3; TRBD1 might be the D (5 bases). Germline CDR1 is MDHEN and CDR2 is SYDVKM. Trimming pared 5 bases from V and 0 bases from J, leaving 21 bases between. This CDR3 is 18 amino acids long. CDR3 bases: TGTGCCAGCAGTGTTGGGGCAAGCAAAATTTCTAGCACAGATACGCAGTATTTT. Its protein is CASSVGASKISSTDTQYF.

V and J are TRBV4-1 and TRBJ1-1; tentative D call: TRBD1 (6 bases). The CDR3 is made up of 14 amino acids. Germline assignment: CDR1 MGHRA and CDR2 YSYEKL. V was pared by 3 bases and J by 5 bases, with 13 bases between. In nucleotides, the CDR3 is TGCGCCAGCAGCCATTTCATAGGGGGTACTGAAGCTTTCTTT. This gives the protein CASSHFIGGTEAFF.

This clone was counted a single time. The genes are TRBV29-1 and TRBJ1-1; D gene unclear. Per germline, CDR1 SQVTM and CDR2 ANQGSEA. This CDR3 contains 13 residues. V gave up 3 bases and J gave up 0 bases, with 8 bases separating them. The CDR3 region is CSVDPFLNTEAFF. In DNA, the CDR3 is TGCAGCGTTGATCCCTTCTTGAACACTGAAGCTTTCTTT.

The V call is TRBV7-9, the J call TRBJ1-2; 7 bases map to TRBD1. The CDR3 sequence is 14 residues long. J lost 7 bases, V lost 6 bases, and 11 bases had no gene match. Germline V lookup: CDR1 SEHNR, CDR2 FQNEAQ (reference sequence). The CDR3 here is CASRSSGGGGGYTF. In nucleotides, the CDR3 is TGTGCCAGCAGATCATCAGGAGGGGGCGGTGGCTACACCTTC.

The J gene is TRBJ1-1, the V gene TRBV6-2 or TRBV6-3; D may be TRBD1 (5 bases). CDR3 size: 14 residues. Germline-derived CDR1 and CDR2 are MNHEY and SVGEGT. Trimming shortened V by 2 bases and J by 10 bases, and 17 bases separated the two germline ends. CDR3 sequence reads: CASSYPREVDRAFF. DNA of the CDR3: TGTGCCAGCAGTTACCCCAGGGAAGTCGACCGAGCTTTCTTT.

The chain is built from TRBV19 and TRBJ1-5, with D hard to call. Looked up from germline, CDR1 is LNHDA and CDR2 is SQIVND (reference sequence). V was trimmed by 7 bases and J by 1 base, leaving 17 bases between them. This CDR3 is 16 amino acids long. The CDR3 nucleotides are TGTGCCAGTAAGAAACTCTCCGGGAAAAGCAATCAGCCCCAGCATTTT. This encodes CASKKLSGKSNQPQHF.

CDR3 DNA sequence: TGTGCCAGCAGTGCCACCACGGGTGATGGCTATGGCTACACCTTC. Protein: CASSATTGDGYGYTF. The rearrangement links TRBV2 to TRBJ1-2; D remains ambiguous. The CDR3 is 15 amino acids. CDR1 SNHLY and CDR2 FYNNEI come from the germline V gene. Trimming took off 4 bases at V and 4 bases at J, with 16 bases between the two ends.

A few counts support this clone. J is TRBJ2-1 and V is TRBV19; TRBD2 matches 11 bases. Per germline, CDR1 LNHDA and CDR2 SQIVND (reference sequence). The CDR3 runs 18 residues. V lost 1 base and J lost 4; bases outside the gene matches: 9. The CDR3 DNA reads TGTGCCAGTAGTATAGTTAGCGGGGGGGCACCTGGGTACAATGAGCAGTTCTTC. Translating it yields CASSIVSGGAPGYNEQFF.

This clone was recorded a few times. This chain joins TRBV6-6 and TRBJ2-7; TRBD2 matches at 7 bases. The ends lost 4 bases at V and 6 bases at J; junction bases unmatched: 9. Germline V CDR1 and CDR2: MNHNY, SVGAGI (reference sequence). This CDR3 comprises 14 residues. The CDR3 region has the DNA TGTGCCAGCAGTTTTCAGCGGGATCGAGGCGAGCAGTACTTC. Translating it yields CASSFQRDRGEQYF.

The V call is TRBV6-5, the J call TRBJ1-2; D is undetermined. CDR3 length: 15 residues. CDR1 and CDR2 from the germline V gene are MNHEY and SVGAGI. V was trimmed by 0 bases and J by 0 bases, leaving 8 bases between them. This CDR3 is CASSYSNSPNYGYTF. The DNA for the CDR3 is TGTGCCAGCAGTTACTCCAACAGCCCTAACTATGGCTACACCTTC.

This chain connects TRBV27 to TRBJ1-1; D might be TRBD1 (5 bases). V dropped 5 bases and J dropped 7 bases, with 17 bases sitting between them. The CDR3 is made up of 14 amino acids. CDR1 and CDR2 from the germline V gene are MNHEY and SMNVEV (reference sequence). The CDR3 bases are TGTGCCAGCAGTGACACCCTATTCGACAGTGAAGCTTTCTTT. This translates into CASSDTLFDSEAFF.

This chain links TRBV6-2 or TRBV6-3 with TRBJ2-1; a possible D gene is TRBD1 (6 bases). The CDR3 is 13 amino acids. V dropped 2 bases and J dropped 9 bases, with 11 bases sitting between them. Germline V CDR1 and CDR2: MNHEY, SVGEGT. The CDR3 DNA sequence: TGTGCCAGCAGTTACGCACAGGGCGGTGAGCAGTTCTTC. Its protein product is CASSYAQGGEQFF.

This clone was counted once. The J gene is TRBJ1-2, the V gene TRBV6-6, with D perhaps matching TRBD1 (6 bases). This CDR3 region has 12 residues. The V gene's germline CDR1 is MNHNY and CDR2 SVGAGI (reference sequence). Trimming took off 11 bases at V and 3 bases at J, with 13 bases between the two ends. The CDR3 protein is CAALKGDYGYTF. For the CDR3, the DNA is TGTGCCGCGCTGAAGGGGGACTATGGCTACACCTTC.

This clone has a single count. The genes are TRBV7-8 and TRBJ2-5, with no clear D. Trimming removed 6 bases from V and 5 bases from J, with 7 bases in between. The CDR3 sequence is 11 residues long. The germline CDR1 and CDR2 sequences are SGHVS and FQNEAQ. The chain's CDR3 is CASRSSETQYF. Written as DNA, the CDR3 is TGTGCCAGCAGGTCTTCGGAGACCCAGTACTTC. Full variable domain (outside the CDR3, taken from reference TRBV7-8 and TRBJ2-5): GAGVSQSPRYKVAKRGQDVALRCDPISGHVSLFWYQQALGQGPEFLTYFQNEAQLDKSGLPSDRFFAERPEGSVSTLKIQRTQQEDSAVYLCASRSSETQYFGPGTRLLVL.

V and J are TRBV24-1 and TRBJ1-5; the match to TRBD1 covers 7 bases. In germline, CDR1 is KGHDR, CDR2 SFDVKD. Unmatched junction bases numbered 11, after V lost 12 bases and J lost 1 base. This CDR3 is 15 amino acids long. Here the CDR3 DNA reads TGTGCCGCTTCGCGCAGGGGGATCAGCAATCAGCCCCAGCATTTT. Its protein is CAASRRGISNQPQHF.

V gene TRBV7-8 combines with J gene TRBJ2-5, with 11 bases that match TRBD2. Germline CDR1 reads SGHVS; CDR2 reads FQNEAQ. The CDR3 loop spans 17 amino acids. The J segment lost 4 bases and the V segment lost 5 bases, leaving 12 bases of the junction unmatched. CDR3 protein: CASSLDATSGNLETQYF. DNA for the CDR3: TGTGCCAGCAGCCTTGACGCGACTAGCGGGAATTTAGAGACCCAGTACTTC.